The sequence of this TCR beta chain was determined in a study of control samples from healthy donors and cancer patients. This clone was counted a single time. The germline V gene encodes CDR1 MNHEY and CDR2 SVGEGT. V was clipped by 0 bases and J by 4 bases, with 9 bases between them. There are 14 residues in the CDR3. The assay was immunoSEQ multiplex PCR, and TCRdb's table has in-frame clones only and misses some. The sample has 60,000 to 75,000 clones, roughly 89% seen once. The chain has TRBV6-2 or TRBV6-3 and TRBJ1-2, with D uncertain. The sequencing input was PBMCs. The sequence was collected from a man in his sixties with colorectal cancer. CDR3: CASSYSTRSYGYTF. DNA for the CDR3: TGTGCCAGCAGTTACTCGACCAGGTCCTATGGCTACACCTTC.